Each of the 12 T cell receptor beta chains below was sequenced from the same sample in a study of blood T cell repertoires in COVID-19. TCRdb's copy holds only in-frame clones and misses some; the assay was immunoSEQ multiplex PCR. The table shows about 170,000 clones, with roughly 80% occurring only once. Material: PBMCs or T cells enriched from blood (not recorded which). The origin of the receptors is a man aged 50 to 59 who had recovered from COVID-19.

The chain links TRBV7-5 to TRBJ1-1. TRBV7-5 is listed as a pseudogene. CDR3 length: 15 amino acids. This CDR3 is CARSTHGGTNTEAFF. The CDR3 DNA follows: TGTGCCAGAAGCACACACGGAGGGACGAACACTGAAGCTTTCTTT.

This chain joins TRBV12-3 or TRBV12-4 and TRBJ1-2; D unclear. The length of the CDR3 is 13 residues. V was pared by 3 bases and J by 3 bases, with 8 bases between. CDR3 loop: CASSFRRDYGYTF. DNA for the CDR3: TGTGCCAGCAGTTTTCGGCGGGACTATGGCTACACCTTC.

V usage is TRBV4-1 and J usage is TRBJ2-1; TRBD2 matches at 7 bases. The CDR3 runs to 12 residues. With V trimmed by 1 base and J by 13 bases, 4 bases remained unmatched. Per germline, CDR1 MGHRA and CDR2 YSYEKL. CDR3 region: CASSQGGRGQFF. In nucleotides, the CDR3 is TGCGCCAGCAGCCAAGGGGGGAGGGGACAGTTCTTC.

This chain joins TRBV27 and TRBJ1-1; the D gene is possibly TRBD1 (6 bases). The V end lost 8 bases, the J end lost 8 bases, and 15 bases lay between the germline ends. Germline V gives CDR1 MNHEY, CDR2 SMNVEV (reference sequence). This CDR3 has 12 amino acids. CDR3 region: CASGARQGEAFF. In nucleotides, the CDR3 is TGTGCCAGCGGAGCTCGGCAGGGGGAAGCTTTCTTT.

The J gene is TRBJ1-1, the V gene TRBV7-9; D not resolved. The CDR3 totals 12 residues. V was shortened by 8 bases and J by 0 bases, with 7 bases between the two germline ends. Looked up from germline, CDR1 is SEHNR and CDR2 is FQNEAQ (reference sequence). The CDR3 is CASVRMNTEAFF. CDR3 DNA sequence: TGTGCCAGCGTGCGGATGAACACTGAAGCTTTCTTT.

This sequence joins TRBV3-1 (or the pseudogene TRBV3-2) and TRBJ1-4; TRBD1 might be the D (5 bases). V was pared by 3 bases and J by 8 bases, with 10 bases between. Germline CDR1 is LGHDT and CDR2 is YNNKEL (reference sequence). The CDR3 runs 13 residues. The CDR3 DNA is TGTGCCAGCAGCCAGCCAGGGTGGGAAAAACTGTTTTTT. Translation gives CASSQPGWEKLFF.

The CDR3 DNA reads TGTGCCATCAGTGAGACAGGACAAGCCTACGAGCAGTACTTC. Amino acids: CAISETGQAYEQYF. The rearrangement joins TRBV10-3 to TRBJ2-7, with a tentative D call TRBD1 (5 bases). Trimming took 2 bases from V and 2 from J, leaving 10 bases between them. Germline CDR1 and CDR2: ENHRY and SYGVKD. The CDR3 is 14 amino acids.

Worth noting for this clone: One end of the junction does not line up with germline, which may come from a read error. CDR3 sequence (DNA): TGTGCCAGCAGTTACAGCCACTTCGCCTCGGGGGGCACACACTTC. The encoded protein is CASSYSHFASGGTHF. The J gene is TRBJ2-5, the V gene TRBV6-5; a possible D gene is TRBD2 (7 bases). CDR3 length: 15 residues. The germline gives CDR1 MNHEY, CDR2 SVGAGI.

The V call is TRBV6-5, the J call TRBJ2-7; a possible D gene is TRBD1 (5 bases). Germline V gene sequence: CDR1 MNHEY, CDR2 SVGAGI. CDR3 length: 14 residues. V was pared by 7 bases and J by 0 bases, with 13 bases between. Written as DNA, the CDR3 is TGTGCCAGCACCATGGACACGAGCTCCTACGAGCAGTACTTC. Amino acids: CASTMDTSSYEQYF.

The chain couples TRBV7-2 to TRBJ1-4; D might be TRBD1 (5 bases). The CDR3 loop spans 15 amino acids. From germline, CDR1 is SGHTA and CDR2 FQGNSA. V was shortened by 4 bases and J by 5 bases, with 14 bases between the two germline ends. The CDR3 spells CASSSRQGGNEKLFF. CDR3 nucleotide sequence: TGTGCCAGCAGCTCCCGGCAGGGAGGGAATGAAAAACTGTTTTTT.

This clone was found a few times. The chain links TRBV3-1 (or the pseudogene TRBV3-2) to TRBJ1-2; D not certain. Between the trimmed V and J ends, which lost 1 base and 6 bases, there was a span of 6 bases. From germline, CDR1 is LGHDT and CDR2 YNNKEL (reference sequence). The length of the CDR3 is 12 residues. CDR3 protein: CASSQVWHGYTF. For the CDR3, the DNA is TGTGCCAGCAGCCAAGTTTGGCATGGCTACACCTTC.

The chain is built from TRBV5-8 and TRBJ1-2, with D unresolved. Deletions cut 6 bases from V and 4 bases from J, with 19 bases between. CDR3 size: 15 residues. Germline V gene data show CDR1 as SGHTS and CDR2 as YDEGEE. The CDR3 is CASTPGWAPAYGYTF. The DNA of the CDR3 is TGTGCCAGCACCCCGGGATGGGCCCCGGCCTATGGCTACACCTTC.